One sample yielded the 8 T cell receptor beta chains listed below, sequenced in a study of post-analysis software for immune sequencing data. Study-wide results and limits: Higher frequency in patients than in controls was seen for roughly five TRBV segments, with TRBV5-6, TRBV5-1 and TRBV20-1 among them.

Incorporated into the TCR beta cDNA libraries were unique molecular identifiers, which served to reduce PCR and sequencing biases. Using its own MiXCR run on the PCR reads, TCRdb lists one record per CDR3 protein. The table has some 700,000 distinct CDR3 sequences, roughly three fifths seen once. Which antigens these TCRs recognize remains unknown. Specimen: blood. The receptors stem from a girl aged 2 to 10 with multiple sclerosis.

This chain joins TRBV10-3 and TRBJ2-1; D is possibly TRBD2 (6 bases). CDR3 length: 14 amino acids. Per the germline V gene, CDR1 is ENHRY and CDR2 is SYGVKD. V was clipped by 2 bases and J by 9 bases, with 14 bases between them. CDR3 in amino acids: CAISEPDGGAEQFF. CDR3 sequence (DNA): TGTGCCATCAGTGAGCCCGATGGAGGGGCTGAGCAGTTCTTC.

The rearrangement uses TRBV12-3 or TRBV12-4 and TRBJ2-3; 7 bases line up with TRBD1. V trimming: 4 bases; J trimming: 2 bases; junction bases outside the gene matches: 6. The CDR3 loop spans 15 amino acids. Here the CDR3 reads CASSYRDRFTDTQYF. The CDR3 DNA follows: TGTGCCAGCAGTTACCGGGACAGATTCACAGATACGCAGTATTTT.

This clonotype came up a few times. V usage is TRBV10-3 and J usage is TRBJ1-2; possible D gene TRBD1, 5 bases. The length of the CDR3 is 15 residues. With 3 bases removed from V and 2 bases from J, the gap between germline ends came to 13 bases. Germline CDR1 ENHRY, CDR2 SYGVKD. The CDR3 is CAISDTHPGNYGYTF. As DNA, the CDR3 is TGTGCCATCAGTGACACACACCCAGGGAACTATGGCTACACCTTC.

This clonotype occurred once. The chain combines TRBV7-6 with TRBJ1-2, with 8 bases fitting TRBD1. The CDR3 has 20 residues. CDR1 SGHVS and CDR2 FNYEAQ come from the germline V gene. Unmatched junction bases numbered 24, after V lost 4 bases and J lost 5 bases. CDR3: CASSSVAGQGVPRETYGYTF. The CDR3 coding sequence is TGTGCCAGCAGCTCAGTCGCCGGACAGGGAGTCCCCCGAGAGACTTATGGCTACACCTTC.

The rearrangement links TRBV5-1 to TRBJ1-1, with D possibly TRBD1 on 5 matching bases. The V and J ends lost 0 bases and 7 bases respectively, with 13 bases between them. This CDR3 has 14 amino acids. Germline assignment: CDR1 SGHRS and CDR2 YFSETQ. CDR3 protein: CASSLVQAKSEAFF. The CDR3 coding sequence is TGCGCCAGCAGCTTGGTACAGGCTAAGAGTGAAGCTTTCTTT.

CDR3 loop: CASLTKDYNEQFF. As DNA, the CDR3 is TGTGCCAGCTTAACGAAGGACTACAATGAGCAGTTCTTC. V gene TRBV6-1 combines with J gene TRBJ2-1; unclear D gene. Germline V lookup: CDR1 MNHNS, CDR2 SASEGT. CDR3 length: 13 residues. The ends were cut back, 8 bases at V and 3 bases at J, with 11 bases in the middle.

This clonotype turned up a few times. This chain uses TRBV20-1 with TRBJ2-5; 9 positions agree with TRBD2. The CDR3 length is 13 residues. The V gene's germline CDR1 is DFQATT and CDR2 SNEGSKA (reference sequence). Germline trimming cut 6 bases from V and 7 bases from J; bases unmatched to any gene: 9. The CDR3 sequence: CSAAGGLEGTQYF. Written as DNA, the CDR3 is TGCAGTGCGGCGGGGGGGCTCGAGGGGACCCAGTACTTC.

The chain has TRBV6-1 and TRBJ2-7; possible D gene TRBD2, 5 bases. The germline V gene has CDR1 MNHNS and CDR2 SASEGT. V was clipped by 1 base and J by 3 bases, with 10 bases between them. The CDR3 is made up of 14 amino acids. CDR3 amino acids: CASSEVGINYEQYF. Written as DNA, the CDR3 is TGTGCCAGCAGTGAAGTCGGGATCAACTACGAGCAGTACTTC.